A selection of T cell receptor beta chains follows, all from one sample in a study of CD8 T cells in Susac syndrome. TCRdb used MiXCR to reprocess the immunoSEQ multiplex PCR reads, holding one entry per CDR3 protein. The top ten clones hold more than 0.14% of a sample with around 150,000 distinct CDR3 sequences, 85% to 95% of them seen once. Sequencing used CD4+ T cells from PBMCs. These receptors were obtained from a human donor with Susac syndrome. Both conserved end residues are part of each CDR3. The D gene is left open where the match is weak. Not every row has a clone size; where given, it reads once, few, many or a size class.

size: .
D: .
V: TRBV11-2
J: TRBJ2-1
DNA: TGTGCCAGCAGCTTAGCCCACCTGTTTGAGCAGTTCTTC
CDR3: CASSLAHLFEQFF

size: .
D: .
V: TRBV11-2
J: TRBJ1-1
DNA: TGTGCCAGCAGCCTAAGCAGGGGAGTCGCCACTGAAGCTTTCTTT
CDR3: CASSLSRGVATEAFF

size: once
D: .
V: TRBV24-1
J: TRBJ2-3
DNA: TGTGCCACCAGTGATTCACCGGGGACCGGCACAGATACGCAGTATTTT
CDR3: CATSDSPGTGTDTQYF

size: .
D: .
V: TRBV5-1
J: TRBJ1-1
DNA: TGCGCCAGCAGCTCCGCGGGGGGCGCGAACACTGAAGCTTTCTTT
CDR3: CASSSAGGANTEAFF

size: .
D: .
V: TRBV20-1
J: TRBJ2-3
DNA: TGCAGTGTCTACACAGATACGCAGTATTTT
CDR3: CSVYTDTQYF

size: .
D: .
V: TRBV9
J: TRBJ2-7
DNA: TGTGCCAGCAGCGTAGTGTGGGACACCTCCGAGCAGTACTTC
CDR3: CASSVVWDTSEQYF

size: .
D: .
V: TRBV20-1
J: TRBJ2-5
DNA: TGCAGTGCTAGAGGACAGGACGGGGAGACCCAGTACTTC
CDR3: CSARGQDGETQYF

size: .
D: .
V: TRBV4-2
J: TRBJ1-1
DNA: TGTGCCAGCAGCCAGGGGACCGAGAACACTGAAGCTTTCTTT
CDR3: CASSQGTENTEAFF

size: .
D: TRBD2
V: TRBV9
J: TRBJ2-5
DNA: TGTGCCAGCAGCGGGGGACTAGCGTCTGGAGAGACCCAGTACTTC
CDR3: CASSGGLASGETQYF

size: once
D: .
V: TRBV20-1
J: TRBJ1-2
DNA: TGCAGTGCTCGAACAGGGAGGCTGTACTATGGCTACACCTTC
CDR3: CSARTGRLYYGYTF

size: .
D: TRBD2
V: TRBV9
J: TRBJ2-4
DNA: TGTGCCAGCAGCCAGGGAGGGAGAAACATTCAGTACTTC
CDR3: CASSQGGRNIQYF

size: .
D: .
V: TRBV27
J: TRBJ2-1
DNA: TGTGCCAGCAGAATTTGGGGGAAGACTAAAAGCTCCTACAATGAGCAGTTCTTC
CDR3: CASRIWGKTKSSYNEQFF

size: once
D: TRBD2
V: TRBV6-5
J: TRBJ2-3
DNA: TGTGCCAGCAGTAACCTTCTAGCGGAGGCCCCGTATAGCACAGATACGCAGTATTTT
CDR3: CASSNLLAEAPYSTDTQYF

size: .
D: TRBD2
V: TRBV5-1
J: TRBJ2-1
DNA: TGCGCCAGCAGCACATCCCCCGTCGGAGCGGGGGCCGGAGAGCAGTTCTTC
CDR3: CASSTSPVGAGAGEQFF

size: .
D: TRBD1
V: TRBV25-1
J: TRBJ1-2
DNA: TGTGCCAGCACCACGGGACAGGGGGGTCGCGGCTACACCTTC
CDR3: CASTTGQGGRGYTF

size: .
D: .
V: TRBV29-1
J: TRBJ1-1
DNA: TGCAGCGTTGAAAAAAAGTTGATGGCTGACGCTTTCTTT
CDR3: CSVEKKLMADAFF

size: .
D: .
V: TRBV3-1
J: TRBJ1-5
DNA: TGTGCCAGCAGCCAGGGGAGTGGCAATCAGCCCCAGCATTTT
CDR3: CASSQGSGNQPQHF

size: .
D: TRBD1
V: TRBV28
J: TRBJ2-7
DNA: TGTGCCAGCAGTCCCTACCGGACAGGGGGGGCCTACGAGCAGTACTTC
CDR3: CASSPYRTGGAYEQYF

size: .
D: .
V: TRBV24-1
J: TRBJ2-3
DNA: TGTGCCACCAGTGATCCTGGACGCACAGATACGCAGTATTTT
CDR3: CATSDPGRTDTQYF

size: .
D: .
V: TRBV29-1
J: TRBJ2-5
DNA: TGCAGCGTTGAAGATGAGGGCCATAGAGAGACCCAGTACTTC
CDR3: CSVEDEGHRETQYF

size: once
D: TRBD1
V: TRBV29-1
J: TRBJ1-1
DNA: TGCAGCACATTCAGACCGGGACAGCAAGCTTTCTTT
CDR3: CSTFRPGQQAFF

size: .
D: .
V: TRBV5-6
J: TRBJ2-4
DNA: TGTGCCAGCAGCTTGGGACTTAAAAACATTCAGTACTTC
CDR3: CASSLGLKNIQYF

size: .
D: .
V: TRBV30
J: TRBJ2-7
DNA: TGTGCCTGGGGCCAGGACGGCTACGAGCAGTACTTC
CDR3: CAWGQDGYEQYF

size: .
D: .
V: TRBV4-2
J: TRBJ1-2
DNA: TGTGCCAGCAGCCAAGCGGCAGGGGATCGGTATGGCTACACCTTC
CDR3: CASSQAAGDRYGYTF

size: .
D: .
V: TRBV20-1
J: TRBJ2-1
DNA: TGCAGTGCTAGTATGACTGGTAATGAGCAGTTCTTC
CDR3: CSASMTGNEQFF

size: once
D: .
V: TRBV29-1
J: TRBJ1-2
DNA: TGCAGCGCCTTTGACAGGTTTGATACCTATGGCTACACCTTC
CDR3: CSAFDRFDTYGYTF

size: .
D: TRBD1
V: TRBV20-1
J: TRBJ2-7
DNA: TGCAGTGCTAGGTCGCTCAACAGGGGTATTTACGAGCAGTACTTC
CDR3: CSARSLNRGIYEQYF

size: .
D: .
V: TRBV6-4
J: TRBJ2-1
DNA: TGTGCCAGCAGTGAGAAAATTTCGGGTGAGCAGTTCTTC
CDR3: CASSEKISGEQFF

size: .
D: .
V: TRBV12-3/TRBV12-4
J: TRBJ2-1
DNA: TGTGCCAGCAGCCGCGTGAACAATGAGCAGTTCTTC
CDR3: CASSRVNNEQFF

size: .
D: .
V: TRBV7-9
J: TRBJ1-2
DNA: TGTGCCAGCAGCTTCAGGGAACACTATGGCTACACCTTC
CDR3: CASSFREHYGYTF

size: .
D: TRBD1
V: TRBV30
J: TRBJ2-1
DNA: TGTGCCTGGAATACAGGGGTCCCCTACAATGAGCAGTTCTTC
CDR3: CAWNTGVPYNEQFF

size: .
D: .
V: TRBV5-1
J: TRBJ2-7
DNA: TGCGCCAGCAGCTTGTCAGTTATCGGGCCGGGCGAGCAGTACTTC
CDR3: CASSLSVIGPGEQYF

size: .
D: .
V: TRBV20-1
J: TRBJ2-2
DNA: TGCAGTGCTAGAGATGGTTTGAGCGGGGAGCTGTTTTTT
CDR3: CSARDGLSGELFF

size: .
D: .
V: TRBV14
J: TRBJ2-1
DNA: TGTGCCAGCAGCCCCCTCGGGACGGCTGAGCAGTTCTTC
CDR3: CASSPLGTAEQFF

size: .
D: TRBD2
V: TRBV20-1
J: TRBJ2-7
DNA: TGCAGTGCTACAAGGGCTAGCGGGAGGGCCGGCGAGCAGTACTTC
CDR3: CSATRASGRAGEQYF

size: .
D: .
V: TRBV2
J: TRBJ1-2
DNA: TGTGCCAGCAGTGAAGAGCCGCCGGGCTATGGCTACACCTTC
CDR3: CASSEEPPGYGYTF

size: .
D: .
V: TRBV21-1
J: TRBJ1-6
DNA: TGTGCCAGCAGTCCCTTTACCGGGCCGGAAGATAATTCACCCCTCCACTTT
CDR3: CASSPFTGPEDNSPLHF

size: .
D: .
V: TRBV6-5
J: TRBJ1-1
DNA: TGTGCCAGCAGTTACGGGGCAGGGAGCACTGAAGCTTTCTTT
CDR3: CASSYGAGSTEAFF

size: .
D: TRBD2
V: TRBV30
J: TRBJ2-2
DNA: TGTGCCTGGTCTAGGGAGGGATCGACCGGGGAGCTGTTTTTT
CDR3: CAWSREGSTGELFF

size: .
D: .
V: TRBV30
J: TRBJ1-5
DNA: TGTGCCTGGAGACCACCGGGCGGGGGGAATCAGCCCCAGCATTTT
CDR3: CAWRPPGGGNQPQHF

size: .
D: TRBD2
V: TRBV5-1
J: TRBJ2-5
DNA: TGCGCCAGCAACCGAGATAGCGGGGGGCCCCAAGAGACCCAGTACTTC
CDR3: CASNRDSGGPQETQYF

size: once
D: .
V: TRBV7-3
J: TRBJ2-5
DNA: TGTGCCAGCAGCTTATCCCGCAAAGAGACCCAGTACTTC
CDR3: CASSLSRKETQYF

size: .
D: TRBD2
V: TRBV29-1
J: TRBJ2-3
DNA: TGCAGCGCCCGGGAGGATGCGTTGTCAGATACGCAGTATTTT
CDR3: CSAREDALSDTQYF